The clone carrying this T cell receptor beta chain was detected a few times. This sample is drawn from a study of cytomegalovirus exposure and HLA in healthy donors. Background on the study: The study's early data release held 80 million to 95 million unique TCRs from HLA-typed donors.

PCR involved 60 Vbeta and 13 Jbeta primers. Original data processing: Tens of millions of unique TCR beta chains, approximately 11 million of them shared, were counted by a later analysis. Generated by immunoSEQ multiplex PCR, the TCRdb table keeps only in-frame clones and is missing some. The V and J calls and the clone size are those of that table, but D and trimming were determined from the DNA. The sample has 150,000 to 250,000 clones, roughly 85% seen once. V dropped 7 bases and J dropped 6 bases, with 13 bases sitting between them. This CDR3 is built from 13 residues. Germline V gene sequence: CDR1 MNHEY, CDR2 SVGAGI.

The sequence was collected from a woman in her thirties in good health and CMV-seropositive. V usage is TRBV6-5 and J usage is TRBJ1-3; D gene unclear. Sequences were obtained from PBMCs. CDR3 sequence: CASTGTLINTIYF. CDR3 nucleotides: TGTGCCAGCACGGGAACTCTCATAAACACCATATATTTT.